This T cell receptor beta chain was documented in a study of blood T cell repertoires in COVID-19 (dated by TCRdb to the early 2020s). About the full investigation: The collaborator samples originated in the United States, Italy and Spain and spanned the acute and convalescent phases of COVID-19. The prospective study material was composed of cDNA or gDNA derived from T cells, B-cell-depleted T cells, or PBMCs. The repertoires were made available in a free public database intended to serve as a resource for research on the immune response to SARS-CoV-2. Where available, HLA class I and class II types were obtained from metadata supplied by the sample provider rather than from assay-based typing. The sample metadata nearly always contained a de-identified subject ID, COVID-19 status, age in years and sex. Samples came from the ongoing ImmuneRACE study (first 160 participants) plus 1,254 subjects from 6 global collaborators. Deeply sampled blood TCRbeta repertoires from subjects exposed to, actively infected with, or recovered from COVID-19 were included in the dataset. Overall study outcomes, separate from this receptor: Clinical and demographic metadata were provided uncurated, with the amount varying by source and participant.

One collaborating source in Seattle enrolled patients during active infection and followed them longitudinally through the course of disease. Each collaborating institution followed its own protocols to collect whole blood in K2EDTA tubes. For TCRbeta analysis, collaborators shipped samples in one of three forms: frozen whole blood, isolated PBMCs, or DNA extracted from either of those sample types. Reading the germline V gene gives CDR1 SGDLS and CDR2 YYNGEE. Germline trimming: 4 bases from V, 2 bases from J; junction bases outside gene matches: 9. The CDR3 contains 17 residues, cysteine and phenylalanine counted. CDR3 DNA only is kept here, 51 bases in frame from base 1. TCRbeta CDR3 regions were amplified from genomic DNA by means of the immunoSEQ Assay, a bias-controlled multiplex PCR. The original methods were these. Within the assay, amplification of reference gene primers was used to estimate how many nucleated cells each sample contained. Sequence reads were collapsed and filtered to measure the absolute abundance of every unique TCRbeta CDR3 rearrangement. For each sample, productive Simpson clonality was calculated by taking the square root of Simpson's diversity index across productive rearrangements. In its TCRdb copy, this immuneACCESS table keeps in-frame sequences only and misses some clones. Where compared with another copy, unresolved V genes explain less than half of these, and the others have no known cause. The V and J calls and the clone size are those of that table, but D and trimming were determined from the DNA. Counted in this sample were 200,000 to 250,000 clones; over 75% of them appeared once. The biggest ten clones account for approximately 5.1% of the sample.

With regard to this clone: Its antigen is still unknown. Per-base qualities were not stored, and no clone one base away is much larger.

The source material was peripheral blood. The chain joins TRBV9 to TRBJ2-6, with 7 central nucleotides matching TRBD2. The TCR sequence derives from a man aged 50-59 years with COVID-19, enrolled during active disease. The CDR3 region reads CASSPRLALTGANVLTF. In nucleotide form, the sequence is TGTGCCAGCAGCCCTCGACTAGCTCTAACTGGGGCCAACGTCCTGACTTTC.